Presented here are 11 T cell receptor beta chains from one specimen sequenced in a study of metastatic and nonmetastatic thyroid tumors. Through MiXCR, TCRdb re-clonotyped the PCR reads. The sample contains about 92,000 clones, more than 12% of which appear only once. No patient had received any treatment before thyroid surgery. Material: blood. These receptors all come from a female donor with papillary thyroid cancer or a benign thyroid nodule (not recorded which). Some clones in this sample may be carry-over from other donors' samples.

Concerning this clone itself: Just one base apart from a much larger clone, this may be a read error. The chain has TRBV10-1 and TRBJ2-1; 12 positions agree with TRBD2. In germline, CDR1 is WNHNN, CDR2 SYGVQD (reference sequence). The junction had 6 bases not matched to a gene; V was cut back by 5 bases and J by 4 bases. The CDR3 has 16 residues. DNA for the CDR3: TGCGCCAGCAGTTCCAGACTAGCGGGGGATTACAATGAGCAGTTCTTC. Translation gives CASSSRLAGDYNEQFF.

This clone was picked up many times. V is TRBV6-6 and J is TRBJ2-3, with D perhaps matching TRBD2 (7 bases). This CDR3 is 17 amino acids long. Trimming stripped 0 bases from V and 3 bases from J, with 16 bases between. CDR1 MNHNY and CDR2 SVGAGI come from the germline V gene (reference sequence). Here the CDR3 DNA reads TGTGCCAGCAGTTACTCAGGACTAGGGGGGGGGACAGATACGCAGTATTTT. The encoded protein is CASSYSGLGGGTDTQYF.

CDR3 DNA sequence: TGTGCCAGCACCTGGGGGGGAAGGACTGAAGCTTTCTTT. As protein: CASTWGGRTEAFF. The chain couples TRBV12-3 or TRBV12-4 to TRBJ1-1, with D maybe TRBD1 (5 bases). The V end lost 7 bases, the J end lost 5 bases, and 14 bases lay between the germline ends. This CDR3 has 13 amino acids.

The rearrangement links TRBV5-1 to TRBJ2-7; D is ambiguous. Germline assignment: CDR1 SGHRS and CDR2 YFSETQ. This CDR3 has 15 amino acids. The V end was cut by 0 bases, the J end by 3 bases, with 13 bases between. In DNA, the CDR3 is TGCGCCAGCAGCTTGGAAGGAGTCAATTTCTACGAGCAGTACTTC. It encodes CASSLEGVNFYEQYF.

This clone was seen a handful of times. The rearrangement joins TRBV20-1 to TRBJ2-4, with 8 bases matching TRBD2. Germline V lookup: CDR1 DFQATT, CDR2 SNEGSKA (reference sequence). The CDR3 totals 11 residues. V lost 8 bases, J lost 7 bases, and 4 bases stayed unmatched. CDR3 nucleotide sequence: TGCAGTCTCGAGCGGGGGAACATTCAGTACTTC. It encodes CSLERGNIQYF.

A note on this clone: Because the CDR3 is missing its conserved closing phenylalanine or tryptophan, this is likely a read error. Written as DNA, the CDR3 is TGCGCCAGCAGCCCGACAGACGATGCGATCTATGGCTACACCTCC. The encoded protein is CASSPTDDAIYGYTS. V is TRBV4-1 and J is TRBJ1-2, with a possible D match to TRBD1 (5 bases). Per the germline V gene, CDR1 is MGHRA and CDR2 is YSYEKL. The CDR3 length is 15 residues. V was shortened by 4 bases and J by 4 bases, with 16 bases between the two germline ends.

This clone was seen a few times. This could be a read error, since a much larger clone is one nucleotide away. J is TRBJ1-2 and V is TRBV20-1, with a tentative D call TRBD1 (6 bases). The V end was cut by 3 bases, the J end by 6 bases, with 11 bases between. The CDR3 totals 12 residues. Germline V lookup: CDR1 DFQATT, CDR2 SNEGSKA (reference sequence). The CDR3: CSASDRPDGYTF. DNA of the CDR3: TGCAGTGCTAGTGACAGGCCTGATGGCTACACCTTC.

This clone was seen many times. This chain joins TRBV13 and TRBJ2-2, with 9 bases aligning to TRBD1. CDR3 length: 16 amino acids. V trimming: 3 bases; J trimming: 4 bases; junction bases outside the gene matches: 6. Germline CDR1 is PRHDT and CDR2 is FYEKMQ (reference sequence). The CDR3 DNA reads as TGTGCCAGCAGCTTCGGGGGACAGGGCCCCACCGGGGAGCTGTTTTTT. Protein product: CASSFGGQGPTGELFF.

In this sample, this clone turned up many times. The rearrangement links TRBV28 to TRBJ2-1; 15 bases align to TRBD2. CDR3 length equals 19 residues. V was clipped by 5 bases and J by 1 base; unmatched bases: 9. Germline loops: CDR1 MDHEN, CDR2 SYDVKM. This CDR3 is CASSPRTSGGATSYNEQFF. The CDR3 DNA is TGTGCCAGCAGTCCTAGGACTAGCGGGGGGGCAACTTCCTACAATGAGCAGTTCTTC. Full variable domain (missing parts from reference TRBV28 and TRBJ2-1): DVKVTQSSRYLVKRTGEKVFLECVQDMDHENMFWYRQDPGLGLRLIYFSYDVKMKEKGDIPEGYSVSREKKERFSLILESASTNQTSMYLCASSPRTSGGATSYNEQFFGPGTRLTVL.

In this sample, this clone turned up a few times. The V gene is TRBV27, the J gene TRBJ2-7; no reliable D call. Trimming removed 3 bases from V and 3 bases from J, with 18 bases in between. Germline V lookup: CDR1 MNHEY, CDR2 SMNVEV (reference sequence). CDR3 length equals 16 residues. This CDR3 is CASSFSAKRPYYEQYF. The CDR3 DNA reads as TGTGCCAGCAGTTTTTCCGCGAAGCGTCCGTACTACGAGCAGTACTTC.

CDR3 loop: CASSQILGQGQPQHF. DNA for the CDR3: TGTGCCAGCAGCCAGATTCTCGGACAGGGGCAGCCCCAGCATTTT. The chain joins TRBV4-2 to TRBJ1-5; 9 bases agree with TRBD1. The V segment lost 3 bases and the J segment 7 bases; nucleotides outside the gene matches: 7. CDR1 is LGHNA, CDR2 YNFKEQ, per germline. The length of the CDR3 is 15 residues.